This TCR beta chain was captured by sequencing in a study of neurological immune-mediated disorders. Overall study findings and caveats: Phylogenetic analysis grouped 18 of 34 multiple sclerosis patients' repertoires together, suggesting a possible repertoire signature. The multiple sclerosis repertoire cluster had no clinical or MRI correlate.

This clonotype was counted many times. Its antigen is as yet unknown. By 5'RACE with 10-nucleotide random UMIs, the cDNA was made. TCRdb used MiXCR to reprocess the 5' RACE reads, holding one entry per CDR3 protein. Found here are fewer than 75,000 distinct CDR3 sequences, roughly 4.8% of them singletons; the top ten hold 6.5% to 7.5%. From germline, CDR1 is SGHVS and CDR2 FQNEAQ. This CDR3 contains 14 residues. V lost 4 bases to trimming and J lost 0 bases, with 6 bases between them. Unsorted libraries were derived from 2 million PBMCs stored at -80 C. Input material: PBMCs. This TCR was sampled from a man aged 25-40 years with multiple sclerosis. The genes are TRBV7-8 and TRBJ2-2, with D possibly called TRBD1 or TRBD2 (5 bases each). The CDR3 nucleotides are TGTGCCAGCAGCTGGGGGACGAACACCGGGGAGCTGTTTTTT. Translation gives CASSWGTNTGELFF.